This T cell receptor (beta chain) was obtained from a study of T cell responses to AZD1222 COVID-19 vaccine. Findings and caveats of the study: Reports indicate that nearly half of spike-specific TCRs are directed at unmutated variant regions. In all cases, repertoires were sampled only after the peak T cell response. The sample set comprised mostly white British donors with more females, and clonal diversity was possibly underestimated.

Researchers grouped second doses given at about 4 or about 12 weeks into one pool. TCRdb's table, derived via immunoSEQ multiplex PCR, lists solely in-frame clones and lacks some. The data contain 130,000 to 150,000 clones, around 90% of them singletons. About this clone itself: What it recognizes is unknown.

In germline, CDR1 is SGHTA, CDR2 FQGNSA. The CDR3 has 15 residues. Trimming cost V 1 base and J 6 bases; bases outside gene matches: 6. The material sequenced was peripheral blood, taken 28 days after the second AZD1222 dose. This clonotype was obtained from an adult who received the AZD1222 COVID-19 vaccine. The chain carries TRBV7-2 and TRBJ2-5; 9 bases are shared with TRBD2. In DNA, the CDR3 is TGTGCCAGCAGCTTAGAAGGGACTAGCTTGAAGACCCAGTACTTC. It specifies CASSLEGTSLKTQYF.